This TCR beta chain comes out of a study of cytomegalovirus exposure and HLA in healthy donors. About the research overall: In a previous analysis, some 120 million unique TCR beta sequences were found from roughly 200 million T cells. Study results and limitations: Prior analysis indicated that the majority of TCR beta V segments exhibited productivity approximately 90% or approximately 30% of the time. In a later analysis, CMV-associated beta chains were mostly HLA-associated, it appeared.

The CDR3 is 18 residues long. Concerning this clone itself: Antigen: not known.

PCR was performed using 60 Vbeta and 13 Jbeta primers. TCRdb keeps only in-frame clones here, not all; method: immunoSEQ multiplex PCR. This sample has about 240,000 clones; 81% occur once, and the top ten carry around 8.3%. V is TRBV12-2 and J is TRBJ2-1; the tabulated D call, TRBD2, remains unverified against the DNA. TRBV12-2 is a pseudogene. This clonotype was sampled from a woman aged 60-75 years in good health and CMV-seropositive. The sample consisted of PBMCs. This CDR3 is CASRLALEQWEGHNEQFF. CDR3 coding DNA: TGTGCAAGTCGCTTAGCCTTGGAGCAGTGGGAGGGACACAATGAGCAGTTCTTC.